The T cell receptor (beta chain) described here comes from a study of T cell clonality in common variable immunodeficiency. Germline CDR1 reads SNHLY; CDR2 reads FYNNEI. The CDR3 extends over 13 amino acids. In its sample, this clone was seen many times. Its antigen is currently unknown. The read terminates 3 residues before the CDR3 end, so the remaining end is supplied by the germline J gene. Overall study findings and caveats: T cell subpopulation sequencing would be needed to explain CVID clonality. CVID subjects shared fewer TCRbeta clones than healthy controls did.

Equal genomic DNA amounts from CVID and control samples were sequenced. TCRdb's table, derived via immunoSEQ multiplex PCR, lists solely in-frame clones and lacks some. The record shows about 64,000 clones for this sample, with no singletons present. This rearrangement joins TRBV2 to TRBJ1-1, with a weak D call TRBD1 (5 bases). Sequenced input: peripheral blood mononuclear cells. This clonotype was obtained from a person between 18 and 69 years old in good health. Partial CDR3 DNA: TGTGCCAGCAGTTCTGGGCTAGGCCCAGGG. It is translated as CASSSGLGPG. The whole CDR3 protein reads CASSSGLGPGAFF.